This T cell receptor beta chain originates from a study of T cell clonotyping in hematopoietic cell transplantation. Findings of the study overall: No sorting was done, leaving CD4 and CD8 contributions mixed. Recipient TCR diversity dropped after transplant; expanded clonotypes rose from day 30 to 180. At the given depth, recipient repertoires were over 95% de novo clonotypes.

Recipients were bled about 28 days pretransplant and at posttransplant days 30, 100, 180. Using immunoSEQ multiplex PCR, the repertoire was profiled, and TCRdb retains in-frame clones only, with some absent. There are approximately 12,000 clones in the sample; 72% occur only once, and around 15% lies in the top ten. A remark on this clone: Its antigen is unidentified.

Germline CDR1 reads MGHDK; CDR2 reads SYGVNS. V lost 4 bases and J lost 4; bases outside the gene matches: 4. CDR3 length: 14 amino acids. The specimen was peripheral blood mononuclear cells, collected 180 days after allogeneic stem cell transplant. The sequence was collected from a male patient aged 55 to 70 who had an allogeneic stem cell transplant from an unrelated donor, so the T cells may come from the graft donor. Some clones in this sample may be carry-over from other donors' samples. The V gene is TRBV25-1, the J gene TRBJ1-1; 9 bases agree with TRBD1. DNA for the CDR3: TGTGCCAGCAGTGTATCGACAGGGGGCACTGAAGCTTTCTTT. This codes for CASSVSTGGTEAFF.